The sequence of this TCR beta chain was determined in a study of T cell changes during pregnancy in multiple sclerosis. TCRdb's copy holds only in-frame clones and misses some; the assay was immunoSEQ multiplex PCR. Altogether approximately 60,000 clones are present, approximately 90% being singletons, with the ten largest covering 1.3%. In its sample, this clone was seen once. CDR3 size: 13 residues. Germline values: CDR1 MGHRA, CDR2 YSYEKL. Trimming left V 3 bases short and J 12 bases short, with 14 bases between. The source is a female donor with multiple sclerosis, enrolled in a pregnancy study. This sample comprised peripheral blood, obtained in the second trimester of pregnancy. The chain uses TRBV4-1 and TRBJ1-4, with a weak D call TRBD1 (5 bases). CDR3 in DNA: TGCGCCAGCAGCCAGAACAGGCAGGCAGAACTGTTTTTT. Protein product: CASSQNRQAELFF.